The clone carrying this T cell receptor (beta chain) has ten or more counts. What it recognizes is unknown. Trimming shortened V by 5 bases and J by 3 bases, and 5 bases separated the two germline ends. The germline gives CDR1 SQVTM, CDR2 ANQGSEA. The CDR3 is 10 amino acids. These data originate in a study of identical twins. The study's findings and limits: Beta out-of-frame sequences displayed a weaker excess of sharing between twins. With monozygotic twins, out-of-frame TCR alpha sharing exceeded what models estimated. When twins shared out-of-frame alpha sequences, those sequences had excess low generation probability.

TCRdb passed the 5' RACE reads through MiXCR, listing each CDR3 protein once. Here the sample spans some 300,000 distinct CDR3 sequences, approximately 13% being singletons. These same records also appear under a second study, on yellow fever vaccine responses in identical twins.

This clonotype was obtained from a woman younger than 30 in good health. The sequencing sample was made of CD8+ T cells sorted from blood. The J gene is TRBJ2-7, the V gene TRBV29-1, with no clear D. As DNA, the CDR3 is TGCAGCGTTCCCCTCTACGAGCAGTACTTC. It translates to CSVPLYEQYF.